One and the same sample provided the 25 T cell receptor beta chains below, sequenced in a study of neurological immune-mediated disorders. TCRdb processed the 5' RACE reads anew with MiXCR; each CDR3 protein has one entry. The table includes 20,000 or so distinct CDR3 sequences, 6.5% to 9% detected once. The sample taken for sequencing was CD8+ T cells from blood. The origin of the receptors is a woman between 25 and 40 years old with HTLV-1-associated myelopathy (HAM/TSP).

Ten or more counts support this clonotype. The chain carries TRBV5-1 and TRBJ1-1, with D possibly matching TRBD1 (5 bases). Looked up from germline, CDR1 is SGHRS and CDR2 is YFSETQ. Trimming took off 2 bases at V and 5 bases at J, with 22 bases between the two ends. The CDR3 contains 17 residues. CDR3 bases: TGCGCCAGCAGCTTCGGTAATTGGCAGGGTCTACGGACTGAAGCTTTCTTT. It is translated as CASSFGNWQGLRTEAFF. The complete variable domain, with remaining parts taken from reference TRBV5-1 and TRBJ1-1, reads KAGVTQTPRYLIKTRGQQVTLSCSPISGHRSVSWYQQTPGQGLQFLFEYFSETQRNKGNFPGRFSGRQFSNSRSEMNVSTLELGDSALYLCASSFGNWQGLRTEAFFGQGTRLTVV.

V and J are TRBV7-9 and TRBJ1-2; 12 nucleotides line up with TRBD1. The CDR3 is 16 amino acids. With V trimmed by 7 bases and J by 4 bases, 10 bases remained unmatched. Germline-derived CDR1 and CDR2 are SEHNR and FQNEAQ (reference sequence). CDR3 protein: CASTPGQGANSYGYTF. DNA for the CDR3: TGTGCCAGCACCCCGGGACAGGGGGCGAATAGCTATGGCTACACCTTC.

Ten or more counts support this clonotype. This chain connects TRBV20-1 to TRBJ2-7, with TRBD2 matching 12 bases. The CDR3 is made up of 15 amino acids. The germline CDR1 and CDR2 sequences are DFQATT and SNEGSKA (reference sequence). With V trimmed by 3 bases and J by 3 bases, 6 bases remained unmatched. The DNA of the CDR3 is TGCAGTGCTAGGTCTAGCGGGGGGGCCTTCTACGAGCAGTACTTC. Translation: CSARSSGGAFYEQYF.

This clonotype was detected many times. V is TRBV20-1 and J is TRBJ2-1, with D uncertain. The germline V gene encodes CDR1 DFQATT and CDR2 SNEGSKA (reference sequence). The V and J ends lost 6 bases and 0 bases respectively, with 15 bases between them. There are 15 residues in the CDR3. The CDR3 DNA follows: TGCAGTGCCGCCTATGTGGGTAGCTCCTACAATGAGCAGTTCTTC. Translating it yields CSAAYVGSSYNEQFF.

At least ten counts were recorded for this clonotype. The chain combines TRBV12-3 or TRBV12-4 with TRBJ2-7; D unresolved. V lost 6 bases to trimming and J lost 6 bases, with 15 bases between them. The CDR3 covers 13 residues. DNA of the CDR3: TGTGCCAGCAGCCAGGATCCAGGTAGCGAGCAGTACTTC. As protein: CASSQDPGSEQYF.

In its sample, this clonotype was seen many times. This chain uses TRBV6-6 with TRBJ2-7, with a weak D call TRBD2 (5 bases). Trimming cost V 2 bases and J 6 bases, with 8 bases left between them. The CDR3 is made up of 12 amino acids. Germline V gene sequence: CDR1 MNHNY, CDR2 SVGAGI (reference sequence). CDR3 in amino acids: CASSYGGGEQYF. The CDR3 DNA reads TGTGCCAGCAGTTACGGAGGTGGCGAGCAGTACTTC.

This clonotype was detected ten times or more. V usage is TRBV29-1 and J usage is TRBJ1-1, with D possibly matching TRBD1 (5 bases). Germline CDR1 and CDR2: SQVTM and ANQGSEA. V was cut by 4 bases and J by 6 bases, with 9 bases left in between. The CDR3 has 11 amino acids. The CDR3 sequence: CSVVWGAEAFF. CDR3 in DNA: TGCAGCGTTGTCTGGGGGGCTGAAGCTTTCTTT.

This clonotype was recorded many times. This chain joins TRBV12-3 or TRBV12-4 and TRBJ1-2, with D hard to call. The CDR3 runs 13 residues. Trimming took 3 bases from V and 4 from J, leaving 9 bases between them. As DNA, the CDR3 is TGTGCCAGCAGTTTCGAGGAACGCTATGGCTACACCTTC. This translates into CASSFEERYGYTF.

The V gene is TRBV15, the J gene TRBJ2-5, with a possible D match to TRBD2 (5 bases). Germline V gives CDR1 LNHNV, CDR2 YYDKDF (reference sequence). The CDR3 is made up of 15 amino acids. V was pared by 5 bases and J by 4 bases, with 17 bases between. In DNA, the CDR3 is TGTGCCACCAGCCCGACTCTGGGAGCGGCAGAGACCCAGTACTTC. It translates to CATSPTLGAAETQYF.

This clonotype was counted many times. The chain carries TRBV25-1 and TRBJ1-6; D may be TRBD1 (6 bases). Germline lookup yields CDR1 MGHDK and CDR2 SYGVNS. The V gene lost 6 bases and the J gene lost 7 bases, with 10 bases spanning the gap. This CDR3 is 13 amino acids long. This CDR3 reads CASRNRDNSPLHF. The CDR3 DNA follows: TGTGCCAGCAGGAACAGGGACAATTCACCCCTCCACTTT. Combining the CDR3 with reference TRBV25-1 and TRBJ1-6 gives the whole variable domain EADIYQTPRYLVIGTGKKITLECSQTMGHDKMYWYQQDPGMELHLIHYSYGVNSTEKGDLSSESTVSRIRTEHFPLTLESARPSHTSQYLCASRNRDNSPLHFGNGTRLTVT.

This clonotype came up many times. This chain connects TRBV2 to TRBJ2-1; the D gene is possibly TRBD1 (6 bases). Germline V lookup: CDR1 SNHLY, CDR2 FYNNEI. V dropped 5 bases and J dropped 4 bases, with 15 bases sitting between them. The CDR3 is made up of 15 amino acids. This chain's CDR3 is CASSYRDPIYNEQFF. For the CDR3, the DNA is TGTGCCAGCAGTTACAGGGACCCTATTTACAATGAGCAGTTCTTC.

This clonotype was seen ten or more times. The CDR3 sequence: CASSLILLGGGMNTEAFF. The DNA of the CDR3 is TGTGCCAGCAGCTTAATATTATTAGGAGGGGGGATGAACACTGAAGCTTTCTTT. This rearrangement joins TRBV7-2 to TRBJ1-1, with D possibly matching TRBD1 (6 bases). V was clipped by 2 bases and J by 0 bases, with 19 bases between them. The CDR3 runs to 18 residues. Germline CDR1 SGHTA, CDR2 FQGNSA.

This chain connects TRBV2 to TRBJ2-2; no clear D gene. Looked up from germline, CDR1 is SNHLY and CDR2 is FYNNEI. V was cut by 7 bases and J by 5 bases, with 17 bases left in between. This CDR3 region has 15 residues. CDR3 in DNA: TGTGCCAGCAAGGGTAATTTCGATAAAACCGGGGAGCTGTTTTTT. This sequence encodes CASKGNFDKTGELFF.

This clonotype has ten or more counts. The chain joins TRBV11-3 to TRBJ2-1; TRBD2 aligns across 9 bases. Germline V CDR1 and CDR2: SGHNT, YENEEA. This CDR3 comprises 16 residues. After removal of 1 base from V and 5 bases from J, the junction contained 6 bases not matched to a gene. The chain's CDR3 is CASSLGSGGLNNEQFF. DNA of the CDR3: TGTGCCAGCAGCTTAGGGAGCGGGGGGCTAAACAATGAGCAGTTCTTC.

This clonotype occurred many times. The rearrangement links TRBV5-1 to TRBJ1-1, with a possible D match to TRBD1 (6 bases). Trimming took 3 bases from V and 5 from J, leaving 11 bases between them. This CDR3 is built from 13 residues. Germline V gene sequence: CDR1 SGHRS, CDR2 YFSETQ. The CDR3 DNA follows: TGCGCCAGCAGCTGGGGGGCCGCGACTGAAGCTTTCTTT. As protein: CASSWGAATEAFF. Together with reference TRBV5-1 and TRBJ1-1, the CDR3 gives the full variable domain: KAGVTQTPRYLIKTRGQQVTLSCSPISGHRSVSWYQQTPGQGLQFLFEYFSETQRNKGNFPGRFSGRQFSNSRSEMNVSTLELGDSALYLCASSWGAATEAFFGQGTRLTVV.

This clonotype was seen ten or more times. V usage is TRBV29-1 and J usage is TRBJ2-1; D ambiguous. V shed 4 bases and J shed 2 bases, with 9 bases lying between them. CDR3 size: 13 residues. Germline CDR1 and CDR2: SQVTM and ANQGSEA. CDR3 sequence (DNA): TGCAGCGTTGTGGAAACAACCTACAATGAGCAGTTCTTC. This codes for CSVVETTYNEQFF.

The table lists this clonotype with many counts. The chain combines TRBV10-2 with TRBJ1-2; D not certain. V lost 0 bases and J lost 4, with 6 bases in between. The CDR3 runs 13 residues. CDR1 is WSHSY, CDR2 SAAADI, per germline. This CDR3 reads CASSESSGYGYTF. CDR3 DNA: TGCGCCAGCAGTGAGTCCTCAGGCTATGGCTACACCTTC.

This clonotype has ten or more counts. This rearrangement joins TRBV9 to TRBJ2-3; tentative D call: TRBD2 (7 bases). Trimming shortened V by 0 bases and J by 5 bases, and 13 bases separated the two germline ends. The V gene's germline CDR1 is SGDLS and CDR2 YYNGEE. The CDR3 contains 15 residues. This chain's CDR3 is CASSVVGGQKDTQYF. CDR3 DNA: TGTGCCAGCAGCGTAGTGGGGGGGCAGAAAGATACGCAGTATTTT. The variable domain in full, with the rest retrieved from reference TRBV9 and TRBJ2-3, is DSGVTQTPKHLITATGQRVTLRCSPRSGDLSVYWYQQSLDQGLQFLIQYYNGEERAKGNILERFSAQQFPDLHSELNLSSLELGDSALYFCASSVVGGQKDTQYFGPGTRLTVL.

This clonotype was observed many times. The rearrangement links TRBV20-1 to TRBJ2-1; 7 bases align to TRBD1. CDR3 length: 13 residues. The V and J ends lost 1 base and 10 bases, in that order; junction bases with no gene match: 7. Germline V CDR1 and CDR2: DFQATT, SNEGSKA (reference sequence). CDR3 loop: CSARGQGEIEQFF. The CDR3 coding sequence is TGCAGTGCTAGAGGACAGGGTGAGATAGAGCAGTTCTTC.

The gene calls are TRBV19 and TRBJ2-3; TRBD2 might be the D (6 bases). V dropped 8 bases and J dropped 0 bases, with 15 bases sitting between them. CDR1 is LNHDA and CDR2 is SQIVND in the germline V gene (reference sequence). CDR3 length equals 15 residues. DNA of the CDR3: TGTGCCAGTTGCGGGATGAATTTAAGCACAGATACGCAGTATTTT. Protein: CASCGMNLSTDTQYF.

This clonotype was recorded many times. The V call is TRBV2, the J call TRBJ1-5; D is unresolved. The V end lost 7 bases, the J end lost 7 bases, and 14 bases lay between the germline ends. Germline CDR1 SNHLY, CDR2 FYNNEI. The CDR3 runs to 13 residues. The CDR3 nucleotides are TGTGCCAGCAACGACGGAGGCGGGCAGCCCCAGCATTTT. As protein: CASNDGGGQPQHF.

This clonotype was counted many times. The chain recombines TRBV5-1 with TRBJ1-1; D uncertain. Germline V lookup: CDR1 SGHRS, CDR2 YFSETQ. The CDR3 sequence is 14 residues long. The V end was cut by 0 bases, the J end by 0 bases, with 6 bases between. The CDR3 is CASSLGRLNTEAFF. DNA for the CDR3: TGCGCCAGCAGCTTGGGGCGGCTGAACACTGAAGCTTTCTTT.

This clonotype was counted ten times or more. The V call is TRBV11-2, the J call TRBJ1-3; D possibly corresponds to TRBD1 (6 bases). This CDR3 contains 18 residues. Germline-derived CDR1 and CDR2 are SGHAT and FQNNGV. Trimming left V 5 bases short and J 0 bases short, with 20 bases between. The CDR3 loop is CASSLSFKGGDSGNTIYF. CDR3 DNA sequence: TGTGCCAGCAGCCTATCGTTTAAGGGGGGTGACTCTGGAAACACCATATATTTT.

This clonotype has a count of ten or more. The chain links TRBV20-1 to TRBJ1-1; D is undetermined. V lost 4 bases and J 0 bases, leaving 18 bases between the germline ends. Germline assignment: CDR1 DFQATT and CDR2 SNEGSKA (reference sequence). The CDR3 covers 16 residues. CDR3 in amino acids: CSAIDGSLGLNTEAFF. CDR3 DNA sequence: TGCAGTGCTATAGACGGGTCCCTCGGGTTGAACACTGAAGCTTTCTTT.

This clonotype has ten or more counts. The chain joins TRBV7-9 to TRBJ2-3, with 7 bases identical to TRBD1. Unmatched junction bases numbered 10, after V lost 5 bases and J lost 2 bases. This CDR3 is 16 amino acids long. Germline values: CDR1 SEHNR, CDR2 FQNEAQ (reference sequence). CDR3 sequence (DNA): TGTGCCAGCAGCCCACCCGAGGGACAGATCACAGATACGCAGTATTTT. Amino acids: CASSPPEGQITDTQYF.